These T cell receptor beta chains were read from a single sample in a study of beta chain features in type 1 diabetes. Measured with immunoSEQ multiplex PCR; TCRdb has only the in-frame clones, and not every one. Altogether around 710,000 clones are present, about an eighth being singletons, with the ten largest covering more than 0.095%. Sequencing was performed on naive CD4+ T cells from blood. The source is a man under 40 with type 1 diabetes. Both conserved end residues are part of each CDR3. A D gene is named only where the DNA matches it firmly. Clone size, where shown, is once, few, many, or a class for clones that have expanded.

clone size,V gene,D gene,J gene,CDR3 DNA,CDR3 protein
few,TRBV9,TRBD1,TRBJ1-4,TGTGCCAGCACCGCGGGACAGCTACCGAATGAAAAACTGTTTTTT,CASTAGQLPNEKLFF
few,TRBV7-6,NA,TRBJ2-6,TGTGCCAGCAGCTCTTCTGGGACCAACGTCCTGACTTTC,CASSSSGTNVLTF
NA,TRBV4-3,NA,TRBJ1-1,TGCGCCAGCAGCCGGGAAAGGGACACTGAAGCTTTCTTT,CASSRERDTEAFF
NA,TRBV6-5,NA,TRBJ2-6,TGTGCCAGCAGCCTCGGAGGCTCTGGGGCCAACGTCCTGACTTTC,CASSLGGSGANVLTF
few,TRBV7-2,TRBD2,TRBJ2-1,TGTGCCAGCAGCTTAATCCGGGGGGGCCGTAATGAGCAGTTCTTC,CASSLIRGGRNEQFF
few,TRBV25-1,NA,TRBJ1-2,TGTGCCAGCAGTGAATCAGGCTATGGCTACACCTTC,CASSESGYGYTF
once,TRBV5-1,NA,TRBJ2-3,TGCGCCAGCAGCTTGGGGCGGAGGGTGGCCGATACGCAGTATTTT,CASSLGRRVADTQYF
NA,TRBV7-9,NA,TRBJ1-6,TGTGCCAGCAGCTTCGGGGAGAGATATAATTCACCCCTCCACTTT,CASSFGERYNSPLHF
NA,TRBV27,TRBD1,TRBJ1-2,TGTGCCAGCAGTATCTCCGGGACAGGCCTCTATGGCTACACCTTC,CASSISGTGLYGYTF
many,TRBV28,NA,TRBJ2-1,TGTGCCAGCAGTTTGGAAAACAATGAGCAGTTCTTC,CASSLENNEQFF
few,TRBV7-9,NA,TRBJ1-2,TGTGCCAGCAGCCCCCGAGGGTCCCCTAACTATGGCTACACCTTC,CASSPRGSPNYGYTF
NA,TRBV9,TRBD2,TRBJ2-5,TGTGCCAGCAGCCCCGGGACTAGCGGGCTCCAAGAGACCCAGTACTTC,CASSPGTSGLQETQYF
NA,TRBV13,NA,TRBJ2-7,TGTGCCAGCAGCTTACGGGCGGAACTCTACGAGCAGTACTTC,CASSLRAELYEQYF
NA,TRBV19,NA,TRBJ2-5,TGTGCCAGCTCAAAGACCGGGAATATGGAGACCCAGTACTTC,CASSKTGNMETQYF
NA,TRBV18,TRBD1,TRBJ2-7,TGTGCCAGCTCAACGGGACAGGGGGACTACGAGCAGTACTTC,CASSTGQGDYEQYF
NA,TRBV19,NA,TRBJ1-1,TGTGCCAGTATCCGTGAAGGGGGCACTGAAGCTTTCTTT,CASIREGGTEAFF
few,TRBV27,NA,TRBJ1-1,TGTGCCAGCAGGCACAGGAACGGGAACACTGAAGCTTTCTTT,CASRHRNGNTEAFF
few,TRBV7-2,TRBD2,TRBJ2-7,TGTGCCAGCAGCATACTACATCCGACTAGCGGGGGGGCTTTGGAGCAGTACTTC,CASSILHPTSGGALEQYF
few,TRBV7-8,NA,TRBJ1-5,TGTGCCAGCAGCTTTCTCTCTGGAGATCAGCCCCAGCATTTT,CASSFLSGDQPQHF
few,TRBV7-9,TRBD1,TRBJ2-5,TGTGCCAGCACACTCCAGGGGGCGCGGGAGACCCAGTACTTC,CASTLQGARETQYF
NA,TRBV9,NA,TRBJ1-2,TGTGCCAGCAGCGTAGACCTCGTGGGGGCCTTCTATGGCTACACCTTC,CASSVDLVGAFYGYTF
few,TRBV10-1,NA,TRBJ2-5,TGCGCCAGCAGTGAGAATCAAGAGACCCAGTACTTC,CASSENQETQYF
few,TRBV18,NA,TRBJ1-4,TGTGCCAGCTCACTCGGGTCAGGTCGTGAAAAACTGTTTTTT,CASSLGSGREKLFF
NA,TRBV5-1,NA,TRBJ1-4,TGCGCCAGCAGCCTTGGACAAGCTAATGAAAAACTGTTTTTT,CASSLGQANEKLFF
NA,TRBV4-3,NA,TRBJ2-3,TGCGCCAGCAGCCAGACAGGTTCTTTTTCAGATACGCAGTATTTT,CASSQTGSFSDTQYF
NA,TRBV9,TRBD2,TRBJ2-1,TGTGCCAGCAGCGTAGAGTTTAGCGGGGGGCTTAATGAGCAGTTCTTC,CASSVEFSGGLNEQFF
once,TRBV4-3,NA,TRBJ1-2,TGCGCCAGCAGCCAAGACTGGACAGCTAACTATGGCTACACCTTC,CASSQDWTANYGYTF
NA,TRBV7-9,NA,TRBJ2-4,TGTGCCAGCAGCCCCCAGGGGACATCGAACATTCAGTACTTC,CASSPQGTSNIQYF
few,TRBV20-1,NA,TRBJ1-2,TGCAGTGCTAGTGTCCCATATGGCTACACCTTC,CSASVPYGYTF
few,TRBV14,TRBD1,TRBJ1-1,TGTGCCAGCAGCCCGCAGGGGGACACTGAAGCTTTCTTT,CASSPQGDTEAFF
few,TRBV4-1,TRBD1,TRBJ2-1,TGCGCCAGCAGCCAAGATACCCCGGGACAGGGGTATGAGCAGTTCTTC,CASSQDTPGQGYEQFF
NA,TRBV20-1,NA,TRBJ1-4,TGCAGTGCAACCCAGGGGGAAAAACTGTTTTTT,CSATQGEKLFF
few,TRBV11-2,NA,TRBJ2-7,TGTGCCAGCAGCTTATCCAGGGCAAGCTACGAGCAGTACTTC,CASSLSRASYEQYF
few,TRBV2,TRBD1,TRBJ1-2,TGTGCCAGCAAGAGGGGAGGGGGCTTCTATGGCTACACCTTC,CASKRGGGFYGYTF
few,TRBV7-9,NA,TRBJ2-1,TGTGCCAGCAGCGGCTACAATGAGCAGTTCTTC,CASSGYNEQFF
NA,TRBV6-6,NA,TRBJ1-1,TGTGCCAGCAACTGGAGGCAGAACACTGAAGCTTTCTTT,CASNWRQNTEAFF
NA,TRBV30,TRBD2,TRBJ2-2,TGTGCCTGGAGTTGGCTAGCGGGGGCTACGAACACCGGGGAGCTGTTTTTT,CAWSWLAGATNTGELFF
once,TRBV6-5,NA,TRBJ2-1,TGTGCCAGCCAAACGGGGGCGGAGTACAATGAGCAGTTCTTC,CASQTGAEYNEQFF
few,TRBV6-6,TRBD1,TRBJ1-5,TGTGCCAGCAGAAAACAGGGGGGTCAGCCCCAGCATTTT,CASRKQGGQPQHF
few,TRBV7-2,NA,TRBJ2-5,TGTGCCAGCAGCACTAGGTCAGGGACCCAGTACTTC,CASSTRSGTQYF
NA,TRBV11-2,TRBD2,TRBJ2-7,TGTGCCAGCAGCGTATCGCGGGGGGTCCCCTACGAGCAGTACTTC,CASSVSRGVPYEQYF
NA,TRBV7-6,TRBD1,TRBJ1-1,TGTGCCAGCAGCTTTGATGTGACAGGGACAAACACTGAAGCTTTCTTT,CASSFDVTGTNTEAFF
few,TRBV15,NA,TRBJ1-3,TGTGCCACCAGCGGAGGGGAGAACTCTGGAAACACCATATATTTT,CATSGGENSGNTIYF
few,TRBV9,NA,TRBJ1-2,TGTGCCAGCAGCGTAGAAGGGATTTATGGCTACACCTTC,CASSVEGIYGYTF
NA,TRBV30,NA,TRBJ1-5,TGTGCCTGGAGTGTAGACAGTCTCAATCAGCCCCAGCATTTT,CAWSVDSLNQPQHF